Below, 10 T cell receptor beta chains from the same sample are listed, as sequenced in a study of T cells in Graves' hyperthyroidism and ophthalmopathy. RNA transcripts yielded amplified TCR beta CDR3 regions. HTBI primers drove first-round RT-PCR of the TCR CDR3. TCRdb re-derived calls from the multiplex PCR reads in MiXCR, one entry per CDR3 protein. The table lists a few hundred thousand distinct CDR3 sequences, about 45% of them singletons, with 44% in the top ten. Sequencing was carried out using peripheral blood or thyroid tissue (not recorded which). These receptors all come from an adult woman with Graves' disease, either hyperthyroidism or ophthalmopathy (not recorded which).

This clonotype was counted ten times or more. The J gene is TRBJ2-2, the V gene TRBV7-3; TRBD2 matches 9 bases. V shed 3 bases and J 2 bases; nucleotides not matched to a gene: 4. The CDR3 covers 16 residues. Per the germline V gene, CDR1 is SGHTA and CDR2 is FQGTGA. The CDR3 bases are TGTGCCAGCAGCTTGCTAGCGGGAAGTAACACCGGGGAGCTGTTTTTT. Translation gives CASSLLAGSNTGELFF.

Written as DNA, the CDR3 is TGTGCCAGCAGCGTAGAATCGGGACGCGAGCAGTACTTC. It is translated as CASSVESGREQYF. The genes are TRBV9 and TRBJ2-7; D could derive from TRBD1 or TRBD2 (5 bases each). This CDR3 has 13 residues. V was clipped by 0 bases and J by 6 bases, with 10 bases between them. The germline V gene has CDR1 SGDLS and CDR2 YYNGEE.

Ten or more counts support this clonotype. This sequence joins TRBV7-2 and TRBJ2-2, with a tentative D call TRBD1 (6 bases). The length of the CDR3 is 15 residues. From germline, CDR1 is SGHTA and CDR2 FQGNSA. V lost 3 bases, J lost 5 bases, and 13 bases lay in between. The CDR3 region is CASSLADSTTGELFF. In DNA form, the CDR3 reads TGTGCCAGCAGCTTGGCGGACAGTACAACCGGGGAGCTGTTTTTT.

The chain is built from TRBV7-6 and TRBJ2-7; D perhaps matches TRBD2 (5 bases). The V end was cut by 5 bases, the J end by 10 bases, with 12 bases between. From germline, CDR1 is SGHVS and CDR2 FNYEAQ. The CDR3 length is 11 residues. The CDR3 DNA is TGTGCCAGCAGCCAAGCGGCAGGACAGTACTTC. Translation: CASSQAAGQYF.

This clonotype was seen at least ten times. The chain couples TRBV20-1 to TRBJ2-6; D is uncertain. V lost 0 bases, J lost 0 bases, and 9 bases lay in between. CDR1 DFQATT and CDR2 SNEGSKA come from the germline V gene (reference sequence). This CDR3 spans 16 amino acids. This CDR3 is CSARDPLGSGANVLTF. CDR3 nucleotide sequence: TGCAGTGCTAGAGACCCCCTGGGCTCTGGGGCCAACGTCCTGACTTTC.

The chain joins TRBV7-9 to TRBJ1-5; D ambiguous. Looked up from germline, CDR1 is SEHNR and CDR2 is FQNEAQ (reference sequence). The V and J ends lost 5 bases and 4 bases respectively, with 12 bases between them. This CDR3 comprises 14 residues. The CDR3, as DNA: TGTGCCAGCAGCCTAGTTGACACGAATCAGCCCCAGCATTTT. It yields the protein CASSLVDTNQPQHF.

There are a few counts of this clonotype. J is TRBJ1-5 and V is TRBV2; the match to TRBD1 covers 11 bases. The CDR3 runs to 15 residues. The germline V gene has CDR1 SNHLY and CDR2 FYNNEI. The V segment lost 2 bases and the J segment 4 bases; nucleotides outside the gene matches: 1. The CDR3 nucleotides are TGTGCCAGCAGTGAAAGGGACAGGGGGAATCAGCCCCAGCATTTT. Amino acids: CASSERDRGNQPQHF.

The gene calls are TRBV12-3 or TRBV12-4 and TRBJ1-1, with TRBD1 matching over 10 bases. Unmatched junction bases numbered 2, after V lost 3 bases and J lost 10 bases. The CDR3 loop spans 12 amino acids. Written as DNA, the CDR3 is TGTGCCAGCAGTTTGTGGACAGGGGGAGCTTTCTTT. Its translation: CASSLWTGGAFF.

Only a few counts were recorded for this clonotype. J is TRBJ1-5 and V is TRBV2; D is possibly TRBD1 (5 bases). The germline gives CDR1 SNHLY, CDR2 FYNNEI. Trimming cost V 3 bases and J 3 bases, with 6 bases left between them. The length of the CDR3 is 13 residues. The CDR3 here is CASSEGPNQPQHF. The CDR3 DNA reads as TGTGCCAGCAGTGAGGGGCCCAATCAGCCCCAGCATTTT.

For the CDR3, the DNA is TGTGCCATCAGTGGGGAGGGGTTGTCCTACAATGAGCAGTTCTTC. Its protein is CAISGEGLSYNEQFF. The chain employs TRBV10-3 and TRBJ2-1; 7 bases fit TRBD2. Looked up from germline, CDR1 is ENHRY and CDR2 is SYGVKD. With V trimmed by 4 bases and J by 1 base, 4 bases remained unmatched. This CDR3 comprises 15 residues.